This is a list of T cell receptor beta chains from one sample in a study of T cell repertoires in cytomegalovirus infection. In TCRdb, the reads were re-called with MiXCR into one record per CDR3 protein. The sample lists roughly 990,000 distinct CDR3 sequences; roughly a third were seen once. These TCRs' antigens remain unknown. The sample was cultured CD8+ T cells from PBMCs, taken from culture after CMV antigen stimulation. These receptors all come from a human donor in good health (CMV status not recorded). Some clones in this sample may be carry-over from other donors' samples. Both conserved end residues are part of each CDR3. Fields, in order: clone size, V gene, D gene, J gene, CDR3 DNA, CDR3 protein. A D gene is named only where the DNA matches it firmly. Clone size appears in some rows only: once, few, many, or a class for an expanded clone.

once	TRBV4-1	NA	TRBJ2-1	TGCGCCAGCAGCCAACTGCCGGGACATGGTACCGACAATGAGCAGTTCTTC	CASSQLPGHGTDNEQFF
many	TRBV7-9	NA	TRBJ1-5	TGTGCCAGCAGCTTATGGAGCAATCAGCCCCAGCATTTT	CASSLWSNQPQHF
NA	TRBV11-3	NA	TRBJ2-1	TGTGCCAGCAGCTTGGTAGGGCGGCGGGAGCAGTTCTTC	CASSLVGRREQFF
NA	TRBV6-2/TRBV6-3	NA	TRBJ1-5	TGTGCCAGCAGTTTCTTGCAGGGAGGAGATCAGCCCCAGCATTTT	CASSFLQGGDQPQHF
NA	TRBV4-3	TRBD2	TRBJ2-3	TGCGCCAGCAGCCACAGGCGGGGGGCCACAGATACGCAGTATTTT	CASSHRRGATDTQYF
few	TRBV14	NA	TRBJ2-5	TGTGCCAGCAGCCAAGAGGGCGGACCGCAAGAGACCCAGTACTTC	CASSQEGGPQETQYF
NA	TRBV29-1	NA	TRBJ1-2	TGCAGCGTTGAACTAAGGGATGGCTACACCTTC	CSVELRDGYTF
NA	TRBV7-9	NA	TRBJ1-4	TGTGCCAGCAGCTTAGATCGTGGACAGACAAATGAAAAACTGTTTTTT	CASSLDRGQTNEKLFF
NA	TRBV25-1	TRBD1	TRBJ2-5	TGTGCCAGCAGTGAATATTTCCAGGGGGATCAAGAGACCCAGTACTTC	CASSEYFQGDQETQYF
few	TRBV11-2	NA	TRBJ1-4	TGTGCCAGCAGCCCGGGGCGACAGTCAGGGGAAAAACTGTTTTTT	CASSPGRQSGEKLFF
many	TRBV12-3/TRBV12-4	NA	TRBJ1-5	TGTGCCAGTCTCTCGGGACGGAATAATCAGCCCCAGCATTTT	CASLSGRNNQPQHF
few	TRBV6-1	NA	TRBJ2-1	TGTGCCAGCATTTTCGTTAGCTTCTCAACTACAGATGAGCAGTTCTTC	CASIFVSFSTTDEQFF
few	TRBV12-3/TRBV12-4	TRBD2	TRBJ2-7	TGTGCCAGCAGTTTTGTTCTAGCGGGGGACTTCTCCTACGAGCAGTACTTC	CASSFVLAGDFSYEQYF
NA	TRBV20-1	TRBD2	TRBJ2-2	TGCAGTGCTAGAGATCCACGGGGAGGGCTGGGAACCGGGGAGCTGTTTTTT	CSARDPRGGLGTGELFF
few	TRBV7-9	NA	TRBJ1-1	TGTGCCAGCGGGGTGGACACTGAAGCTTTCTTT	CASGVDTEAFF
many	TRBV7-9	NA	TRBJ1-1	TGTGCCAGCAGCTTACCACGGCAGGGCCCTGAAGCTTTCTTT	CASSLPRQGPEAFF
few	TRBV27	TRBD1	TRBJ2-7	TGTGCCAGCAGTCCGCTGCAGGGGGTCCACGAGCAGTACTTC	CASSPLQGVHEQYF
many	TRBV7-8	NA	TRBJ2-1	TGTGCCAGCAGCTTATCTAGCTCTGCGCGTGAGCAGTTCTTC	CASSLSSSAREQFF
many	TRBV7-6	NA	TRBJ2-5	TGTGCCAGCAGCTTTACGTCCGGGGAGACCCAGTACTTC	CASSFTSGETQYF
NA	TRBV5-4	NA	TRBJ2-2	TGTGCCAGCAGCTTAAGCGTCGCGAACACCGGGGAGCTGTTTTTT	CASSLSVANTGELFF
once	TRBV6-5	TRBD1	TRBJ1-5	TGTGCCAGCAATCCGGGACAGGGGAGTCCTCAGCCCCAGCATTTT	CASNPGQGSPQPQHF
NA	TRBV23-1	TRBD1	TRBJ1-1	TGCGCCAGCCGACTTTGGGACAGGGGTAGGACTGAAGCTTTCTTT	CASRLWDRGRTEAFF
many	TRBV6-5	NA	TRBJ2-5	TGTGCCAGCAGAATGAATTGGGCAGACCAAGAGACCCAGTACTTC	CASRMNWADQETQYF
NA	TRBV7-4	NA	TRBJ2-5	TGTGCCAGCAGCGCAACCCGAAGGACGGCCCAAGAGACCCAGTACTTC	CASSATRRTAQETQYF
NA	TRBV7-3	TRBD2	TRBJ2-1	TGTGCCAGCGCCCCGGGGGGGGTGAATGAGCAGTTCTTC	CASAPGGVNEQFF
few	TRBV19	NA	TRBJ2-2	TGTGCCAGTAGTATTGGGATTAACACCGGGGAGCTGTTTTTT	CASSIGINTGELFF
few	TRBV6-5	TRBD2	TRBJ2-2	TGTGCCAGCGAGCGGGGCGCGAACACCGGGGAGCTGTTTTTT	CASERGANTGELFF
many	TRBV12-3/TRBV12-4	NA	TRBJ2-1	TGTGCCAGCAGAGTGGTAGGACGCTACAATGAGCAGTTCTTC	CASRVVGRYNEQFF
few	TRBV10-2	TRBD2	TRBJ2-4	TGCGCCAGCAGCCCCGGGGGGGGTTACAAAAACATTCAGTACTTC	CASSPGGGYKNIQYF
NA	TRBV25-1	NA	TRBJ2-5	TGTGCCAGCAGTGAATTACGCTACCCGGGACACTTCCAAGAGACCCAGTACTTC	CASSELRYPGHFQETQYF
NA	TRBV4-2	TRBD2	TRBJ2-5	TGTGCCAGCAGCCAGATAGCGGGGGGACAAGAGACCCAGTACTTC	CASSQIAGGQETQYF
once	TRBV11-1	TRBD1	TRBJ2-4	TGTGCCAGCAGCTTAGGGCAGGGGGCGTACATTCAGTACTTC	CASSLGQGAYIQYF
few	TRBV7-6	TRBD2	TRBJ2-7	TGTGCCAGCAGCTTAGAACTAGCGGGGGGGCTCTACGAGCAGTACTTC	CASSLELAGGLYEQYF
NA	TRBV6-2/TRBV6-3	NA	TRBJ2-3	TGTGCCAGCAGTCCCGGGGCCAGTAGGACAGATACGCAGTATTTT	CASSPGASRTDTQYF
once	TRBV6-2/TRBV6-3	TRBD1	TRBJ1-1	TGTGCCAGCAGCCAGATGAGGACAGGACTAATGAACACTGAAGCTTTCTTT	CASSQMRTGLMNTEAFF
few	TRBV11-2	TRBD1	TRBJ2-1	TGTGCCAGCAAGAACGCCGGGACAGCTCACAATGAGCAGTTCTTC	CASKNAGTAHNEQFF
few	TRBV19	TRBD2	TRBJ2-1	TGTGCCAGTAGTATAGCTAGCGGGGGGGCTATTCCCTACAATGAGCAGTTCTTC	CASSIASGGAIPYNEQFF
once	TRBV27	NA	TRBJ2-7	TGTGCCAGCAGTTCACGGGACACCCTTATCCGCGAGCAGTACTTC	CASSSRDTLIREQYF
NA	TRBV7-2	NA	TRBJ1-1	TGTACCAGCAGCTCGGACAGATACTACACTGAAGCTTTCTTT	CTSSSDRYYTEAFF
NA	TRBV12-3/TRBV12-4	TRBD1	TRBJ1-3	TGTGCCAGCAGAGTCGGACAGGCTGGAAACACCATATATTTT	CASRVGQAGNTIYF
few	TRBV12-3/TRBV12-4	TRBD2	TRBJ2-3	TGTGCCAGCAGTTTAGTAAGGCTAGCGGGGGTCCGGGGAGATACGCAGTATTTT	CASSLVRLAGVRGDTQYF
NA	TRBV7-8	TRBD2	TRBJ2-5	TGTGCCAGCAGCCAGCTAGCGGGGGGGAAGGAGACCCAGTACTTC	CASSQLAGGKETQYF